The sequence of this T cell receptor beta chain was determined in a study of tissue T cells after allogeneic stem cell transplantation. Study-wide points: Across patients, clones rarely overlapped, yet motif clusters were shared tissue-specifically. Anatomically similar tissues had similar TCR repertoires within each patient. Only a limited share of tissue TCRs appeared in blood or spleen.

CDR3 sequences, V/J genes, frequencies and template counts came from survey-depth TCRbeta sequencing. Clones were sequenced by immunoSEQ multiplex PCR, and TCRdb holds only the in-frame ones, with some missing. The table shows roughly 8,200 clones, with 35% to 40% occurring only once. Time point in this sample: mouse harvest day 14 after allogeneic transplant. Mouse grafts combined 10^7 T-cell-depleted bone marrow cells with 10^6 splenic CD5+ T cells. In this sample, this clone turned up a few times. Its target is not known. Gene labels here are mouse ones. Read coverage stops 1 residue before the CDR3 terminus; the germline J gene supplies the remainder. Germline values: CDR1 NNHNN, CDR2 SYGAGS (reference sequence). V was clipped by 0 bases and J by 0 bases, with 8 bases between them. The CDR3 covers 15 residues.

The receptor's source is a female BALB/c mouse given C57BL/6 T cells with graft-versus-host disease after an allogeneic hematopoietic cell transplant. V is TRBV13-2 and J is TRBJ2-3; D not resolved. Sequenced material: skin. The CDR3 is CASGDAPTSAETLYF. CDR3 bases read: TGTGCCAGCGGTGATGCACCAACTAGTGCAGAAACGCTGTAT.